The source of this TCR beta chain is a study of blood T cell repertoires in COVID-19. Turning to the study itself: Sources were T cells, B-cell-depleted T cells, or PBMCs; the material itself was cDNA or gDNA.

During active infection, Seattle patients enrolled and were then monitored through disease. In the original analysis: The authors estimated nucleated cell counts from reference gene primer amplification. Libraries were prepared by immunoSEQ multiplex PCR; TCRdb keeps only in-frame clonotypes and omits some of them. V and J calls and clone size are those listed in that table; D and trimming were worked out from the DNA. The sample contains 450,000 or so clones, 89% of which appear only once. CDR1 SGHVS and CDR2 FQNEAQ come from the germline V gene. This CDR3 has 15 residues. Trimming stripped 5 bases from V and 0 bases from J, with 13 bases between. In this sample, this clone turned up once.

The source material was peripheral blood. The chain has TRBV7-8 and TRBJ2-5; maybe TRBD2 (5 bases). The sequence was obtained from a man aged 18 to 35 with COVID-19, enrolled during active disease. The CDR3 loop is CASSPPASNQETQYF. CDR3 coding DNA: TGTGCCAGCAGCCCACCCGCTAGCAACCAAGAGACCCAGTACTTC. Filled out from reference TRBV7-8 and TRBJ2-5, the complete variable domain reads GAGVSQSPRYKVAKRGQDVALRCDPISGHVSLFWYQQALGQGPEFLTYFQNEAQLDKSGLPSDRFFAERPEGSVSTLKIQRTQQEDSAVYLCASSPPASNQETQYFGPGTRLLVL.